The 28 T cell receptor beta chains given below trace back to one sample, sequenced in a study of cytotoxic CD8 clonotypes in ibrutinib-treated CLL. Generated by immunoSEQ multiplex PCR, the TCRdb table keeps only in-frame clones and is missing some. The data hold about 130,000 clones, with 79% observed a single time. The sample here was PBMCs, taken after 12 months of ibrutinib treatment. Receptors were obtained from a human donor with chronic lymphocytic leukemia.

The chain recombines TRBV30 with TRBJ1-2; D is uncertain. The CDR3 is made up of 13 amino acids. Trimming pared 3 bases from V and 4 bases from J, leaving 12 bases between. Germline CDR1 is GTSNPN and CDR2 is SVGIG (reference sequence). CDR3 nucleotides: TGTGCCTGGAGAAACGGTCCAGGCTATGGCTACACCTTC. Its protein is CAWRNGPGYGYTF.

The chain is built from TRBV7-3 and TRBJ2-3; the match to TRBD2 covers 7 bases. The CDR3 consists of 13 residues. The V gene end was trimmed by 3 bases and the J gene end by 4 bases; junction bases not matched to a gene: 1. Germline loops: CDR1 SGHTA, CDR2 FQGTGA. The CDR3, as DNA: TGTGCCAGCAGCTTGGCGGGGGCAGATACGCAGTATTTT. Translated: CASSLAGADTQYF.

The gene calls are TRBV28 and TRBJ2-3; tentative D call: TRBD2 (5 bases). CDR1 MDHEN and CDR2 SYDVKM come from the germline V gene. This CDR3 is built from 14 residues. The V end lost 2 bases, the J end lost 6 bases, and 12 bases lay between the germline ends. The CDR3 loop reads CASSLVGALDTQYF. CDR3 DNA: TGTGCCAGCAGTTTAGTGGGAGCTTTGGATACGCAGTATTTT.

V and J are TRBV19 and TRBJ2-3, with no clear D. The germline gives CDR1 LNHDA, CDR2 SQIVND (reference sequence). V lost 5 bases, J lost 2 bases, and 17 bases lay in between. CDR3 length equals 16 residues. CDR3 bases: TGTGCCAGTAGTCTCGGCTTGTCTAGGGACACAGATACGCAGTATTTT. This sequence encodes CASSLGLSRDTDTQYF.

The chain combines TRBV7-2 with TRBJ1-5; no reliable D call. V lost 5 bases, J lost 5 bases, and 16 bases lay in between. The germline V gene encodes CDR1 SGHTA and CDR2 FQGNSA. The CDR3 consists of 15 residues. The CDR3 bases are TGTGCCAGCAGCCTTAGCGTTACACGGGATCAGCCCCAGCATTTT. It specifies CASSLSVTRDQPQHF.

The J gene is TRBJ2-1, the V gene TRBV9, with D unresolved. Germline V gene lookup returns CDR1 SGDLS and CDR2 YYNGEE. Trimming took 0 bases from V and 8 from J, leaving 15 bases between them. The CDR3 runs to 15 residues. The CDR3 sequence is CASSVESSWVHEQFF. The DNA of the CDR3 is TGTGCCAGCAGCGTAGAGTCCTCTTGGGTCCATGAGCAGTTCTTC.

This rearrangement joins TRBV5-1 to TRBJ2-3, with 8 bases fitting TRBD2. With 2 bases clipped from V and 0 bases from J, the junction kept 2 bases outside the gene matches. The CDR3 is 15 amino acids. Germline CDR1 SGHRS, CDR2 YFSETQ. Here the CDR3 reads CASSFPGGSTDTQYF. In nucleotides, the CDR3 is TGCGCCAGCAGCTTCCCGGGGGGGAGCACAGATACGCAGTATTTT.

Only a few counts were recorded for this clone. This chain uses TRBV6-1 with TRBJ2-7; D unclear. Trimming stripped 10 bases from V and 9 bases from J, with 16 bases between. CDR1 is MNHNS, CDR2 SASEGT, per germline. The length of the CDR3 is 11 residues. CDR3 bases: TGTGCCACCCTGTACTCTCTCGGGCAGTACTTC. As protein: CATLYSLGQYF.

V and J are TRBV4-2 and TRBJ2-7; D gene unclear. The CDR3 is 13 amino acids. Germline V lookup: CDR1 LGHNA, CDR2 YNFKEQ. With 1 base removed from V and 7 bases from J, the gap between germline ends came to 11 bases. The CDR3 protein is CASSQADAREQYF. In DNA form, the CDR3 reads TGTGCCAGCAGCCAAGCCGACGCGAGGGAGCAGTACTTC.

This chain connects TRBV29-1 to TRBJ2-1; possible D gene TRBD2, 6 bases. CDR1 is SQVTM, CDR2 ANQGSEA, per germline. V lost 7 bases and J 5 bases, leaving 12 bases between the germline ends. CDR3 length equals 12 residues. The CDR3 protein is CSGSGGNNEQFF. CDR3 in DNA: TGCAGCGGATCCGGGGGTAACAATGAGCAGTTCTTC.

The chain employs TRBV21-1 and TRBJ1-5; the table's D call, TRBD1, has no DNA check behind it. TRBV21-1 is a listed pseudogene. CDR3 length: 15 residues. CDR3 sequence reads: CASSMRQGSNQPQHF. The CDR3 DNA is TGTGCCAGCAGCATGAGACAGGGCAGCAATCAGCCCCAGCATTTT.

The chain is built from TRBV19 and TRBJ1-2; 7 nucleotides match TRBD1. The CDR3 has 16 amino acids. Germline V lookup: CDR1 LNHDA, CDR2 SQIVND (reference sequence). J was trimmed by 4 bases and V by 3 bases; bases with no gene match: 11. DNA for the CDR3: TGTGCCAGTAGTATCCTACCGGGACAGCAGCTCTATGGCTACACCTTC. Translating it yields CASSILPGQQLYGYTF.

The V call is TRBV10-3, the J call TRBJ2-5; 7 bases are a match to TRBD2. Germline CDR1 is ENHRY and CDR2 is SYGVKD. The V and J ends lost 0 bases and 9 bases, in that order; junction bases with no gene match: 13. This CDR3 has 16 residues. The CDR3 protein is CAISESPGREAMAQYF. CDR3 DNA sequence: TGTGCCATCAGTGAGTCGCCGGGACGGGAGGCCATGGCCCAGTACTTC.

This clone appeared once. The chain combines TRBV29-1 with TRBJ2-5, with 7 bases fitting TRBD2. The CDR3 runs to 14 residues. CDR1 is SQVTM and CDR2 is ANQGSEA in the germline V gene. The junction had 9 bases not matched to a gene; V was cut back by 6 bases and J by 2 bases. The CDR3 here is CSVDASGVQETQYF. The CDR3 nucleotides are TGCAGCGTAGACGCTAGCGGAGTACAAGAGACCCAGTACTTC.

This CDR3 reads CASSDSGANTQYF. The CDR3 DNA reads as TGTGCCAGCAGTGACTCCGGCGCCAATACGCAGTATTTT. The J gene is TRBJ2-3, the V gene TRBV6-4; D is undetermined. From germline, CDR1 is MRHNA and CDR2 SNTAGT. The CDR3 runs to 13 residues. V shed 0 bases and J shed 7 bases, with 8 bases lying between them.

This clone was seen more than once but under ten times. J is TRBJ1-5 and V is TRBV2; D is unclear. V gave up 3 bases and J gave up 6 bases, with 6 bases separating them. The germline gives CDR1 SNHLY, CDR2 FYNNEI. The CDR3 extends over 12 amino acids. The CDR3 region is CASSDFFQPQHF. CDR3 sequence (DNA): TGTGCCAGCAGTGATTTCTTTCAGCCCCAGCATTTT.

This rearrangement joins TRBV6-5 to TRBJ1-1; D is ambiguous. CDR3 size: 13 residues. V was trimmed by 0 bases and J by 1 base, leaving 3 bases between them. Germline CDR1 and CDR2: MNHEY and SVGAGI. The DNA for the CDR3 is TGTGCCAGCAGTTACTCTGAGAACACTGAAGCTTTCTTT. Translating gives CASSYSENTEAFF.

The CDR3 region is CASTGDRGDNEQFF. Here the CDR3 DNA reads TGTGCCAGCACTGGGGACAGGGGCGACAATGAGCAGTTCTTC. The chain recombines TRBV27 with TRBJ2-1, with 10 bases fitting TRBD1. The germline V gene encodes CDR1 MNHEY and CDR2 SMNVEV (reference sequence). The CDR3 totals 14 residues. After removal of 7 bases from V and 5 bases from J, the junction contained 5 bases not matched to a gene.

This clone turned up a few times. The rearrangement joins TRBV19 to TRBJ1-1; 9 positions agree with TRBD1. The length of the CDR3 is 17 residues. Germline CDR1 is LNHDA and CDR2 is SQIVND (reference sequence). The V gene end was trimmed by 6 bases and the J gene end by 0 bases; junction bases not matched to a gene: 11. CDR3 amino acids: CASSRRSGQGMNTEAFF. DNA for the CDR3: TGTGCCAGTAGCAGGAGGTCGGGACAGGGCATGAACACTGAAGCTTTCTTT.

The chain joins TRBV6-5 to TRBJ1-1, with TRBD1 as a possible D gene (5 bases). Germline values: CDR1 MNHEY, CDR2 SVGAGI. The CDR3 is made up of 16 amino acids. V was trimmed by 4 bases and J by 0 bases, leaving 15 bases between them. The CDR3 DNA reads as TGTGCCAGCAGTTTGTGGGACGGCAGGATGAACACTGAAGCTTTCTTT. Its protein is CASSLWDGRMNTEAFF.

J is TRBJ2-5 and V is TRBV10-2; 10 bases line up with TRBD2. Trimming at V came to 4 bases and at J to 4 bases, leaving 9 bases not matched to a gene. Germline CDR1 WSHSY, CDR2 SAAADI. The CDR3 contains 16 residues. CDR3 protein: CASSGGLAGVGETQYF. CDR3 sequence (DNA): TGCGCCAGCAGTGGCGGGCTAGCGGGAGTGGGAGAGACCCAGTACTTC.

The chain couples TRBV19 to TRBJ1-5, with a tentative D call TRBD1 (6 bases). V dropped 5 bases and J dropped 2 bases, with 16 bases sitting between them. The CDR3 totals 16 residues. Germline V gene lookup returns CDR1 LNHDA and CDR2 SQIVND (reference sequence). The CDR3: CASSGKQGFGNQPQHF. CDR3 nucleotides: TGTGCCAGTAGTGGGAAACAGGGATTTGGCAATCAGCCCCAGCATTTT.

The J gene is TRBJ2-2, the V gene TRBV7-2; D perhaps matches TRBD2 (6 bases). Trimming took off 6 bases at V and 1 base at J, with 9 bases between the two ends. CDR1 is SGHTA, CDR2 FQGNSA, per germline. CDR3 size: 14 residues. The CDR3 region is CASRRGLNTGELFF. The CDR3 DNA reads as TGTGCCAGCAGGCGGGGACTGAACACCGGGGAGCTGTTTTTT.

The chain employs TRBV23-1 and TRBJ2-1; weak D call: TRBD1 (6 bases). TRBV23-1 is an ORF, and what it does is uncertain. V lost 4 bases and J lost 7, with 26 bases in between. The CDR3 runs 18 residues. CDR3 bases: TGCGCCAGCAGTCCGCAAACCCTAACCGGGACATCCGAGAATGAGCAGTTCTTC. Translation: CASSPQTLTGTSENEQFF.

V is TRBV4-1 and J is TRBJ1-5, with D hard to call. The CDR3 is 17 residues long. The V gene lost 2 bases and the J gene lost 3 bases, with 17 bases spanning the gap. Germline V gene data show CDR1 as MGHRA and CDR2 as YSYEKL. In nucleotides, the CDR3 is TGCGCCAGCAGCCAATATTGGGGAGAAAATCCCAATCAGCCCCAGCATTTT. This translates into CASSQYWGENPNQPQHF.

This sequence joins TRBV7-2 and TRBJ2-3; 11 bases line up with TRBD2. Germline CDR1 and CDR2: SGHTA and FQGNSA. J was trimmed by 4 bases and V by 0 bases; bases with no gene match: 6. The CDR3 totals 17 residues. This CDR3 reads CASSLASLAGGADTQYF. CDR3 DNA: TGTGCCAGCAGCTTAGCTAGTCTAGCGGGAGGAGCAGATACGCAGTATTTT.

There are a few counts of this clone. The V and J genes are TRBV6-6 and TRBJ2-5, with D tentatively TRBD2 (6 bases). Deletions cut 3 bases from V and 4 bases from J, with 12 bases between. Germline values: CDR1 MNHNY, CDR2 SVGAGI (reference sequence). CDR3 length: 14 residues. This CDR3 reads CASSYIGGRETQYF. CDR3 DNA sequence: TGTGCCAGCAGTTATATCGGGGGACGAGAGACCCAGTACTTC.

The chain uses TRBV30 and TRBJ2-7; 14 bases match TRBD2. V was clipped by 4 bases and J by 12 bases; unmatched bases: 11. The CDR3 is made up of 14 amino acids. The germline V gene has CDR1 GTSNPN and CDR2 SVGIG (reference sequence). CDR3 in amino acids: CAWITEGLAGATYF. The CDR3 DNA is TGTGCCTGGATCACCGAGGGACTAGCGGGAGCCACGTACTTC.